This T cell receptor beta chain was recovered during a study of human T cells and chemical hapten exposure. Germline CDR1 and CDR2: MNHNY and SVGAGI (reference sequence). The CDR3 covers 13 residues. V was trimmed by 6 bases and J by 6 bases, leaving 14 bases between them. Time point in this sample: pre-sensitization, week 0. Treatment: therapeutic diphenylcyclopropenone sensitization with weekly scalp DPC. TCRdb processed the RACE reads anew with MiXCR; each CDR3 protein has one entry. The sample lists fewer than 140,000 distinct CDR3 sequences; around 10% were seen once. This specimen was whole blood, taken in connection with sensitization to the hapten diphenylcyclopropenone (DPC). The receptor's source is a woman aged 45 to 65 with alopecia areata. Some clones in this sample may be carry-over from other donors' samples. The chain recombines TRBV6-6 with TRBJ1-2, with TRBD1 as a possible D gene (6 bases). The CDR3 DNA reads TGTGCCAGCAGACCAGGGGCATATGATGGCTACACCTTC. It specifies CASRPGAYDGYTF.